The 26 T cell receptor beta chains below all came from one sample that was sequenced in a study of Tregs in tolerant kidney transplant recipients. Libraries were prepared by immunoSEQ multiplex PCR; TCRdb keeps only in-frame clonotypes and omits some of them. The table shows some 100,000 clones, with almost 95% occurring only once. Sequencing was performed on CD4+ T cells from blood. These receptors originate from a human donor in good health.

The genes are TRBV7-2 and TRBJ1-3; possible D gene TRBD1, 5 bases. The germline V and J ends were trimmed by 1 base and 6 bases, with 16 bases remaining between them. Germline values: CDR1 SGHTA, CDR2 FQGNSA. This CDR3 is built from 16 residues. The CDR3 coding sequence is TGTGCCAGCAGCTTAGGGGGGACCGTAAATTTAAACACCATATATTTT. Protein: CASSLGGTVNLNTIYF.

The chain carries TRBV6-5 and TRBJ1-2; 8 bases line up with TRBD1. Trimming cost V 6 bases and J 7 bases; bases outside gene matches: 7. This CDR3 contains 13 residues. Per the germline V gene, CDR1 is MNHEY and CDR2 is SVGAGI. DNA for the CDR3: TGTGCCAGCAGCCACGACAGGGGAGCTGGCTACACCTTC. As protein: CASSHDRGAGYTF.

The chain links TRBV9 to TRBJ1-3; D remains unclear. Per the germline V gene, CDR1 is SGDLS and CDR2 is YYNGEE. This CDR3 region has 16 residues. V was shortened by 0 bases and J by 2 bases, with 12 bases between the two germline ends. The CDR3 region has the DNA TGTGCCAGCAGCGTAGGGGGAGCCTTGGCTGGAAACACCATATATTTT. Its translation is CASSVGGALAGNTIYF.

J is TRBJ2-3 and V is TRBV5-1; 7 bases map to TRBD2. There are 15 residues in the CDR3. The ends lost 6 bases at V and 0 bases at J; junction bases unmatched: 7. The V gene's germline CDR1 is SGHRS and CDR2 YFSETQ. The CDR3 sequence is CASTWGGSSTDTQYF. The CDR3 nucleotides are TGCGCCAGCACCTGGGGAGGGTCTAGCACAGATACGCAGTATTTT.

The chain carries TRBV6-1 and TRBJ1-4; D call uncertain. The CDR3 totals 15 residues. V was trimmed by 1 base and J by 4 bases, leaving 10 bases between them. CDR1 MNHNS and CDR2 SASEGT come from the germline V gene. The CDR3 spells CASSEVTESNEKLFF. DNA of the CDR3: TGTGCCAGCAGTGAAGTAACAGAGAGTAATGAAAAACTGTTTTTT.

The chain employs TRBV30 and TRBJ1-2; a possible D gene is TRBD1 (5 bases). The germline V gene has CDR1 GTSNPN and CDR2 SVGIG (reference sequence). The germline V and J ends were trimmed by 0 bases and 7 bases, with 12 bases remaining between them. The CDR3 covers 13 residues. DNA of the CDR3: TGTGCCTGGAGTGTGGGGCAGCCCCTTGGCTACACCTTC. It codes for CAWSVGQPLGYTF.

The chain carries TRBV6-1 and TRBJ2-7, with D unresolved. The CDR3 is made up of 11 amino acids. Germline lookup yields CDR1 MNHNS and CDR2 SASEGT. V was shortened by 7 bases and J by 3 bases, with 7 bases between the two germline ends. The CDR3 loop reads CASKDLYEQYF. The CDR3 coding sequence is TGTGCCAGCAAGGACCTCTACGAGCAGTACTTC.

V gene TRBV5-1 combines with J gene TRBJ2-1; 8 positions agree with TRBD1. Germline CDR1 and CDR2: SGHRS and YFSETQ. V trimming: 4 bases; J trimming: 9 bases; junction bases outside the gene matches: 12. The CDR3 covers 15 residues. The CDR3 DNA sequence: TGCGCCAGCAGCGGAAGGACAGGGTTTGACGGTGAGCAGTTCTTC. Translated, it gives CASSGRTGFDGEQFF.

CDR3 loop: CASRAGGNYGYTF. CDR3 in DNA: TGTGCCAGCAGGGCAGGGGGAAACTATGGCTACACCTTC. The J gene is TRBJ1-2, the V gene TRBV6-1; 7 positions agree with TRBD1. The CDR3 spans 13 residues. V trimming: 6 bases; J trimming: 2 bases; junction bases outside the gene matches: 3. The germline V gene has CDR1 MNHNS and CDR2 SASEGT.

CDR3 sequence reads: CASSSVVGGYGYTF. DNA for the CDR3: TGCGCCAGCAGCTCCGTGGTGGGCGGCTATGGCTACACCTTC. The chain uses TRBV5-1 and TRBJ1-2; D ambiguous. Deletions cut 3 bases from V and 4 bases from J, with 13 bases between. The CDR3 totals 14 residues. Germline CDR1 is SGHRS and CDR2 is YFSETQ.

J is TRBJ2-4 and V is TRBV18; TRBD2 agrees at 8 bases. Trimming cost V 6 bases and J 0 bases; bases outside gene matches: 16. Germline V gives CDR1 KGHSH, CDR2 LQKENI. This CDR3 has 19 amino acids. In DNA, the CDR3 is TGTGCCAGCTCCCCTCCGGGACTAGGATTCCCAGCAGCCAAAAACATTCAGTACTTC. Protein sequence: CASSPPGLGFPAAKNIQYF.

The chain employs TRBV2 and TRBJ2-2, with 7 positions matching TRBD1. Germline CDR1 reads SNHLY; CDR2 reads FYNNEI. V lost 7 bases, J lost 0 bases, and 2 bases stayed unmatched. The CDR3 is 14 residues long. This chain's CDR3 is CASKGQPNTGELFF. DNA of the CDR3: TGTGCCAGCAAGGGACAGCCGAACACCGGGGAGCTGTTTTTT.

As for this clone: Other DNA sequences within the sample encode an identical CDR3. The chain uses TRBV2 and TRBJ2-7, with TRBD1 identical over 8 bases. The CDR3 runs 14 residues. Germline-derived CDR1 and CDR2 are SNHLY and FYNNEI. The junction had 6 bases not matched to a gene; V was cut back by 6 bases and J by 2 bases. As DNA, the CDR3 is TGTGCCAGCAGCCTAGGACAGGGCCCCTACGAGCAGTACTTC. Protein: CASSLGQGPYEQYF.

This sequence joins TRBV5-1 and TRBJ2-7; D ambiguous. Trimming stripped 4 bases from V and 2 bases from J, with 16 bases between. In germline, CDR1 is SGHRS, CDR2 YFSETQ. This CDR3 contains 15 residues. The CDR3: CASSADATLPYEQYF. In DNA form, the CDR3 reads TGCGCCAGCAGCGCGGACGCGACCCTACCCTACGAGCAGTACTTC.

The chain has TRBV12-5 and TRBJ2-3; TRBD2 matches 15 bases. The germline gives CDR1 LGHNT, CDR2 FRNRAP. J gave up 3 bases and V 0 bases, and 13 bases lay outside the gene matches. The CDR3 runs 21 residues. CDR3 in amino acids: CASGLVRGLAGGSWRTDTQYF. CDR3 sequence (DNA): TGTGCTAGTGGTTTGGTACGAGGACTAGCGGGGGGGAGTTGGCGGACAGATACGCAGTATTTT.

CDR3 in DNA: TGCGCCAGCAGCTTGGCCGGTCAGGGGGAGGGCTACACCTTC. Amino acids: CASSLAGQGEGYTF. V and J are TRBV5-1 and TRBJ1-2, with 7 bases lining up with TRBD1. CDR1 is SGHRS and CDR2 is YFSETQ in the germline V gene. V was clipped by 0 bases and J by 8 bases; unmatched bases: 7. There are 14 residues in the CDR3.

This rearrangement joins TRBV5-1 to TRBJ2-1, with a tentative D call TRBD2 (6 bases). V dropped 0 bases and J dropped 4 bases, with 14 bases sitting between them. The CDR3 consists of 16 residues. The germline CDR1 and CDR2 sequences are SGHRS and YFSETQ. The CDR3 nucleotides are TGCGCCAGCAGCTTGGCCGCGGGGCCACTATACAATGAGCAGTTCTTC. This sequence encodes CASSLAAGPLYNEQFF.

This sequence joins TRBV6-5 and TRBJ1-5; D remains unclear. Germline CDR1 MNHEY, CDR2 SVGAGI. Between the trimmed V and J ends, which lost 6 bases and 0 bases, there was a span of 12 bases. The CDR3 totals 15 residues. For the CDR3, the DNA is TGTGCCAGCAGCCCGCACAAGAATAGCAATCAGCCCCAGCATTTT. Its protein product is CASSPHKNSNQPQHF.

V and J are TRBV10-2 and TRBJ2-2, with D uncertain. Germline V CDR1 and CDR2: WSHSY, SAAADI. The CDR3 runs to 13 residues. The ends were cut back, 4 bases at V and 4 bases at J, with 7 bases in the middle. CDR3 sequence (DNA): TGCGCCAGCAGTGTTGCGGCCACCGGGGAGCTGTTTTTT. This gives the protein CASSVAATGELFF.

J is TRBJ2-1 and V is TRBV10-2; possibly TRBD2 for D (5 bases). This CDR3 contains 13 residues. Trimming removed 7 bases from V and 0 bases from J, with 7 bases in between. Germline loops: CDR1 WSHSY, CDR2 SAAADI. CDR3 nucleotide sequence: TGCGCCAGCACTAGCCGCTCCTACAATGAGCAGTTCTTC. This sequence encodes CASTSRSYNEQFF.

This sequence joins TRBV5-1 and TRBJ2-3; D tentatively fits TRBD1 or TRBD2 (5 bases each). The V and J ends lost 0 bases and 3 bases respectively, with 17 bases between them. CDR1 is SGHRS, CDR2 YFSETQ, per germline. The CDR3 is made up of 17 amino acids. The CDR3 is CASSLADGAPRTDTQYF. CDR3 DNA: TGCGCCAGCAGCTTGGCCGACGGGGCCCCAAGGACAGATACGCAGTATTTT.

The chain joins TRBV6-5 to TRBJ2-2; D call uncertain. Germline CDR1 MNHEY, CDR2 SVGAGI. V gave up 0 bases and J gave up 4 bases, with 6 bases separating them. The CDR3 runs to 14 residues. The CDR3 sequence: CASSYSVSTGELFF. For the CDR3, the DNA is TGTGCCAGCAGTTACTCAGTTAGCACCGGGGAGCTGTTTTTT.

The chain is built from TRBV5-1 and TRBJ2-3; 7 nucleotides line up with TRBD1. Unmatched junction bases numbered 8, after V lost 4 bases and J lost 0 bases. This CDR3 comprises 16 residues. The V gene's germline CDR1 is SGHRS and CDR2 YFSETQ. CDR3 region: CASSAGTVPSTDTQYF. CDR3 DNA sequence: TGCGCCAGCAGCGCCGGGACAGTCCCTAGCACAGATACGCAGTATTTT. Complete variable domain (other parts from reference TRBV5-1 and TRBJ2-3): KAGVTQTPRYLIKTRGQQVTLSCSPISGHRSVSWYQQTPGQGLQFLFEYFSETQRNKGNFPGRFSGRQFSNSRSEMNVSTLELGDSALYLCASSAGTVPSTDTQYFGPGTRLTVL.

The chain uses TRBV29-1 and TRBJ2-5; D is uncertain. Germline V CDR1 and CDR2: SQVTM, ANQGSEA. The ends were cut back, 4 bases at V and 0 bases at J, with 6 bases in the middle. The CDR3 is 12 residues long. The CDR3 bases are TGCAGCGTTGTGGGAAACCAAGAGACCCAGTACTTC. Translation: CSVVGNQETQYF.

About this clone: Germline and junction disagree at one end, which may indicate a read error. This same CDR3 is encoded by further DNA sequences in the sample. This sequence joins TRBV11-2 and TRBJ1-1; D is possibly TRBD1 (5 bases). This CDR3 is 15 amino acids long. The germline CDR1 and CDR2 sequences are SGHAT and FQNNGV. CDR3: CASSLEPRANTEAFF. CDR3 nucleotide sequence: TGTGCCAGCAGCTTAGAACCCAGGGCGAACACCGAAGCTTTCTTT.

CDR3 DNA sequence: TGTGCCAGCAGCTTGACCCCAGGGTGGGCAACTAATGAAAAACTGTTTTTT. Its protein is CASSLTPGWATNEKLFF. This rearrangement joins TRBV5-4 to TRBJ1-4; D may be TRBD1 (5 bases). Trimming cost V 1 base and J 0 bases, with 13 bases left between them. The germline V gene encodes CDR1 SGHNT and CDR2 YYREEE (reference sequence). The CDR3 loop spans 17 amino acids.